This passage covers 30 T cell receptor beta chains from one sample sequenced in a study of spatial heterogeneity in lung cancer. TCRdb ran MiXCR on the 5' RACE reads and lists one entry per CDR3 protein. The sample gives roughly 21,000 distinct CDR3 sequences, approximately 3% of which show up once; 29% is in the top ten. The sample's time point: sample taken at primary tumor resection. The sequenced sample was PBMCs, obtained at surgery. These receptors were taken from a female donor with early-stage non-small cell lung cancer.

This clonotype was recorded many times. The chain recombines TRBV10-3 with TRBJ2-5, with 8 bases aligning to TRBD2. Looked up from germline, CDR1 is ENHRY and CDR2 is SYGVKD. J lost 4 bases, V lost 8 bases, and 9 bases had no gene match. The CDR3 sequence is 14 residues long. As DNA, the CDR3 is TGTGCCATCGGGGCGGGAGGCCGGAGAGAGACCCAGTACTTC. The encoded protein is CAIGAGGRRETQYF.

At least ten counts were recorded for this clonotype. This chain joins TRBV19 and TRBJ1-5; 7 positions match TRBD1. This CDR3 is built from 17 residues. The V gene's germline CDR1 is LNHDA and CDR2 SQIVND (reference sequence). Trimming took 3 bases from V and 0 from J; bases not matched to a gene: 8. CDR3 region: CASSIARGSHSNQPQHF. In nucleotides, the CDR3 is TGTGCCAGTAGTATTGCCAGGGGGTCTCATAGCAATCAGCCCCAGCATTTT.

Ten or more counts support this clonotype. V and J are TRBV6-2 or TRBV6-3 and TRBJ1-5; D not certain. The V gene's germline CDR1 is MNHEY and CDR2 SVGEGT. CDR3 length equals 17 residues. The ends were cut back, 5 bases at V and 0 bases at J, with 17 bases in the middle. CDR3 sequence: CASSPPFPFDSNQPQHF. Here the CDR3 DNA reads TGTGCCAGCAGTCCACCCTTTCCCTTTGATAGCAATCAGCCCCAGCATTTT.

This clonotype was counted ten times or more. The chain is built from TRBV5-1 and TRBJ1-3; D uncertain. The germline gives CDR1 SGHRS, CDR2 YFSETQ. The CDR3 totals 16 residues. Trimming pared 3 bases from V and 0 bases from J, leaving 13 bases between. CDR3 DNA sequence: TGCGCCAGCAGCTACGACGGAACATTCTCTGGAAACACCATATATTTT. This gives the protein CASSYDGTFSGNTIYF.

This clonotype was detected many times. The chain employs TRBV10-1 and TRBJ2-1; 9 bases map to TRBD2. The germline V gene encodes CDR1 WNHNN and CDR2 SYGVQD (reference sequence). The CDR3 spans 16 residues. The junction had 5 bases not matched to a gene; V was cut back by 4 bases and J by 1 base. In DNA, the CDR3 is TGCGCCAGCAGTGTTAGCGGGAGTGGTTCCTACAATGAGCAGTTCTTC. Translating gives CASSVSGSGSYNEQFF.

This clonotype was seen at least ten times. This chain connects TRBV12-3 or TRBV12-4 to TRBJ2-5; no clear D gene. The CDR3 is 12 residues long. The V end lost 6 bases, the J end lost 5 bases, and 10 bases lay between the germline ends. The CDR3 is CASSGLRETQYF. The CDR3 DNA is TGTGCCAGCAGCGGGCTCCGGGAGACCCAGTACTTC.

This clonotype was counted at least ten times. The J gene is TRBJ1-6, the V gene TRBV5-1; perhaps TRBD1 as D (5 bases). The CDR3 covers 15 residues. The V end lost 5 bases, the J end lost 5 bases, and 14 bases lay between the germline ends. Germline CDR1 and CDR2: SGHRS and YFSETQ. CDR3 in amino acids: CASRVGALHNSPLHF. CDR3 DNA: TGCGCCAGCAGGGTAGGGGCGTTGCATAATTCACCCCTCCACTTT.

This clonotype ranks as medium-sized. This chain joins TRBV7-9 and TRBJ2-7; 7 positions match TRBD1. The V segment lost 6 bases and the J segment 2 bases; nucleotides outside the gene matches: 10. The length of the CDR3 is 15 residues. Germline lookup yields CDR1 SEHNR and CDR2 FQNEAQ (reference sequence). The CDR3, as DNA: TGTGCCAGCAGTCGCACGGGACAGATCACCTACGAGCAGTACTTC. Protein: CASSRTGQITYEQYF.

This clonotype has ten or more counts. V is TRBV29-1 and J is TRBJ2-1; TRBD2 matches at 7 bases. Per germline, CDR1 SQVTM and CDR2 ANQGSEA. The CDR3 consists of 13 residues. After removal of 5 bases from V and 4 bases from J, the junction contained 5 bases not matched to a gene. The CDR3 sequence is CSVLAGVYNEQFF. The DNA for the CDR3 is TGCAGCGTTTTGGCGGGAGTTTACAATGAGCAGTTCTTC.

This clonotype was detected ten times or more. This sequence joins TRBV6-4 and TRBJ1-5, with a possible D match to TRBD1 (6 bases). The V end lost 3 bases, the J end lost 3 bases, and 9 bases lay between the germline ends. Germline CDR1 MRHNA, CDR2 SNTAGT. The CDR3 extends over 14 amino acids. The CDR3 nucleotides are TGTGCCAGCAGTGAAACAGGGAACAATCAGCCCCAGCATTTT. Translated: CASSETGNNQPQHF.

This clonotype occurred many times. The genes are TRBV3-1 and TRBJ2-7; no definite D call. CDR1 is LGHDT, CDR2 YNNKEL, per germline (reference sequence). Between the trimmed V and J ends, which lost 0 bases and 0 bases, there was a span of 12 bases. There are 16 residues in the CDR3. The CDR3 DNA sequence: TGTGCCAGCAGCCAAGAATCCGGCCTCAGCTCCTACGAGCAGTACTTC. Translation: CASSQESGLSSYEQYF.

This clonotype occurred many times. This chain uses TRBV2 with TRBJ1-4, with D uncertain. Trimming cost V 5 bases and J 6 bases, with 13 bases left between them. The CDR3 runs to 14 residues. In germline, CDR1 is SNHLY, CDR2 FYNNEI. This CDR3 reads CASSLYKVDEKLFF. CDR3 coding DNA: TGTGCCAGCAGTCTTTATAAAGTGGATGAAAAACTGTTTTTT. Combining the CDR3 with reference TRBV2 and TRBJ1-4 gives the whole variable domain EPEVTQTPSHQVTQMGQEVILRCVPISNHLYFYWYRQILGQKVEFLVSFYNNEISEKSEIFDDQFSVERPDGSNFTLKIRSTKLEDSAMYFCASSLYKVDEKLFFGSGTQLSVL.

CDR3 in DNA: TGCGCCAGCAGCCAACACCCGGGACAGGGGGGGCAAGAGACCCAGTACTTC. Encoded protein: CASSQHPGQGGQETQYF. This chain connects TRBV4-1 to TRBJ2-5; 11 nucleotides agree with TRBD1. The ends lost 2 bases at V and 2 bases at J; junction bases unmatched: 7. CDR3 length: 17 residues. In germline, CDR1 is MGHRA, CDR2 YSYEKL.

At least ten counts were recorded for this clonotype. The CDR3 coding sequence is TGTGCCAGCACTCGTAGGAACGGGGAGCTGTTTTTT. Residues: CASTRRNGELFF. The chain combines TRBV6-2 or TRBV6-3 with TRBJ2-2; no clear D gene. The length of the CDR3 is 12 residues. The germline gives CDR1 MNHEY, CDR2 SVGEGT. V was pared by 7 bases and J by 7 bases, with 10 bases between.

This clonotype was counted a few times. V gene TRBV12-3 or TRBV12-4 combines with J gene TRBJ1-5; 9 bases are a match to TRBD1. The CDR3 extends over 16 amino acids. Trimming took 3 bases from V and 0 from J; bases not matched to a gene: 3. The CDR3 region has the DNA TGTGCCAGCAGTTTTGACAGGGGGATTAGCAATCAGCCCCAGCATTTT. Its protein product is CASSFDRGISNQPQHF.

At least ten counts were recorded for this clonotype. This chain connects TRBV20-1 to TRBJ1-1; the D is unclear. The CDR3 has 14 residues. Trimming shortened V by 0 bases and J by 1 base, and 9 bases separated the two germline ends. Germline V gene lookup returns CDR1 DFQATT and CDR2 SNEGSKA (reference sequence). CDR3 DNA: TGCAGTGCTAGAGATGTTCAGAAGAACACTGAAGCTTTCTTT. Translating it yields CSARDVQKNTEAFF.

In the case of this clonotype: It may be a read error: a sequence one base away is much more abundant. The V and J genes are TRBV7-2 and TRBJ1-4, with D unclear. The CDR3 has 13 amino acids. Germline V gives CDR1 SGHTA, CDR2 FQGNSA. CDR3 residues: CANSRGTNEKLFF. DNA of the CDR3: TGTGCCAACAGCAGAGGGACTAATGAAAAACTGTTTTTT.

This clonotype showed up just a few times. The J gene is TRBJ2-1, the V gene TRBV12-3 or TRBV12-4; perhaps TRBD2 as D (6 bases). Trimming cost V 1 base and J 8 bases, with 21 bases left between them. The CDR3 runs 17 residues. The CDR3 coding sequence is TGTGCCAGCAGTTTAGAGGGTTGGACTACCGGAACCCATGAGCAGTTCTTC. Encoded protein: CASSLEGWTTGTHEQFF.

This rearrangement joins TRBV7-9 to TRBJ2-3; D ambiguous. The germline V gene encodes CDR1 SEHNR and CDR2 FQNEAQ (reference sequence). This CDR3 comprises 14 residues. Trimming shortened V by 1 base and J by 2 bases, and 7 bases separated the two germline ends. Here the CDR3 DNA reads TGTGCCAGCAGCTTAGTTCAGGACACAGATACGCAGTATTTT. Its translation is CASSLVQDTDTQYF. Based on the CDR3 plus reference TRBV7-9 and TRBJ2-3, the full variable domain is DTGVSQNPRHKITKRGQNVTFRCDPISEHNRLYWYRQTLGQGPEFLTYFQNEAQLEKSRLLSDRFSAERPKGSFSTLEIQRTEQGDSAMYLCASSLVQDTDTQYFGPGTRLTVL.

This clonotype was recorded many times. This chain connects TRBV20-1 to TRBJ2-7; 15 bases agree with TRBD2. Unmatched junction bases numbered 5, after V lost 7 bases and J lost 4 bases. The CDR3 consists of 14 residues. Germline CDR1 is DFQATT and CDR2 is SNEGSKA (reference sequence). The DNA for the CDR3 is TGCAGTGTCGGGACTAGCGGGAGGATTTACGAGCAGTACTTC. Amino acid sequence: CSVGTSGRIYEQYF.

In this sample, this clonotype turned up many times. The rearrangement uses TRBV20-1 and TRBJ2-1, with unresolved D. The germline V gene encodes CDR1 DFQATT and CDR2 SNEGSKA (reference sequence). The V end lost 3 bases, the J end lost 4 bases, and 13 bases lay between the germline ends. This CDR3 spans 14 amino acids. The CDR3 here is CSASRSAPYNEQFF. In nucleotides, the CDR3 is TGCAGTGCTAGCCGCTCGGCACCGTACAATGAGCAGTTCTTC.

This clonotype was counted ten times or more. V usage is TRBV9 and J usage is TRBJ1-4; D gene unclear. This CDR3 comprises 14 residues. Germline V lookup: CDR1 SGDLS, CDR2 YYNGEE. Between the trimmed V and J ends, which lost 1 base and 8 bases, there was a span of 12 bases. The CDR3 protein is CASSVSGRGEKLFF. CDR3 coding DNA: TGTGCCAGCAGCGTAAGCGGGAGAGGAGAAAAACTGTTTTTT.

Ten or more counts support this clonotype. The V and J genes are TRBV3-1 and TRBJ2-1; D is uncertain. The germline V gene has CDR1 LGHDT and CDR2 YNNKEL (reference sequence). V was pared by 4 bases and J by 3 bases, with 1 base between. CDR3 length equals 11 residues. CDR3 sequence reads: CASSRYNEQFF. CDR3 DNA: TGTGCCAGCAGCCGCTACAATGAGCAGTTCTTC.

This clonotype was observed a few times. V and J are TRBV6-6 and TRBJ2-1; 7 positions agree with TRBD2. Per the germline V gene, CDR1 is MNHNY and CDR2 is SVGAGI (reference sequence). The CDR3 is 14 residues long. V dropped 3 bases and J dropped 9; count of bases not matched to a gene: 8. CDR3 sequence reads: CASSYLERESEQFF. The CDR3 DNA reads TGTGCCAGCAGTTATCTTGAGCGGGAAAGTGAGCAGTTCTTC.

This clonotype occurred many times. The chain links TRBV19 to TRBJ2-3; unclear D gene. Germline V gives CDR1 LNHDA, CDR2 SQIVND (reference sequence). Trimming shortened V by 7 bases and J by 0 bases, and 14 bases separated the two germline ends. CDR3 length: 15 amino acids. DNA for the CDR3: TGTGCCAGTAAGGGCAGTTTAACTAGCACAGATACGCAGTATTTT. The encoded protein is CASKGSLTSTDTQYF.

A remark on this clonotype: This clone may be a read error of a much larger clone one base away. The V and J genes are TRBV7-8 and TRBJ2-5; D is undetermined. CDR3 size: 12 residues. V was trimmed by 2 bases and J by 5 bases, leaving 6 bases between them. The germline gives CDR1 SGHVS, CDR2 FQNEAQ. The CDR3: CASSLNGETQYF. Here the CDR3 DNA reads TGTGCCAGCAGCTTAAATGGGGAGACCCAGTACTTC.

This clonotype came up many times. The rearrangement links TRBV25-1 to TRBJ2-7; weak D call: TRBD1 (6 bases). This CDR3 is 12 amino acids long. V was pared by 3 bases and J by 9 bases, with 12 bases between. Germline values: CDR1 MGHDK, CDR2 SYGVNS. As DNA, the CDR3 is TGTGCCAGCAGTGACGGGACATACAGGCAGTACTTC. Protein product: CASSDGTYRQYF.

At least ten counts were recorded for this clonotype. The chain couples TRBV5-1 to TRBJ2-3; perhaps TRBD2 as D (5 bases). CDR3 size: 15 residues. V was cut by 4 bases and J by 1 base, with 13 bases left in between. Looked up from germline, CDR1 is SGHRS and CDR2 is YFSETQ. The CDR3 loop is CASSPRLARTDTQYF. The CDR3 bases are TGCGCCAGCAGCCCCCGTCTAGCCCGCACAGATACGCAGTATTTT.

This clonotype was picked up many times. This chain connects TRBV27 to TRBJ2-1; D is unresolved. V was pared by 3 bases and J by 9 bases, with 9 bases between. This CDR3 spans 12 amino acids. Germline CDR1 reads MNHEY; CDR2 reads SMNVEV (reference sequence). DNA for the CDR3: TGTGCCAGCAGTTTCTTGGGTACTGAGCAGTTCTTC. Encoded protein: CASSFLGTEQFF.

This clonotype came up many times. The CDR3, as DNA: TGTGCCAGTAGTGACCCGGGACAGGGGGCGGTAGGGGCCAACGTCCTGACTTTC. This translates into CASSDPGQGAVGANVLTF. The V gene is TRBV19, the J gene TRBJ2-6; 12 bases line up with TRBD1. This CDR3 spans 18 amino acids. Germline V CDR1 and CDR2: LNHDA, SQIVND (reference sequence). Trimming cost V 5 bases and J 4 bases; bases outside gene matches: 9.